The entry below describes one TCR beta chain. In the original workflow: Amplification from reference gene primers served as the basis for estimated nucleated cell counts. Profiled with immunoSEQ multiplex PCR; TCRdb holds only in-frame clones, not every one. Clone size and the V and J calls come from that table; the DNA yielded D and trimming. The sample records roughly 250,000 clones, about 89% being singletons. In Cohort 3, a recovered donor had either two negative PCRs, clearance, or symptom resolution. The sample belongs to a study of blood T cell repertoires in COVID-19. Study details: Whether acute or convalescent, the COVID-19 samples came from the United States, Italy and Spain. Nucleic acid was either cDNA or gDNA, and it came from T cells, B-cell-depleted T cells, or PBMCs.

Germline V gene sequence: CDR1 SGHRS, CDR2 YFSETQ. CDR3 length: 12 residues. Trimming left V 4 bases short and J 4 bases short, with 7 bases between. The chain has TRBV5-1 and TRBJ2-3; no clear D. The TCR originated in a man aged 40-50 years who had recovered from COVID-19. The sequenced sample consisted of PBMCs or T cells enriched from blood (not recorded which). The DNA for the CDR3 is TGCGCCAGCAGCCCCCCGGCAGATACGCAGTATTTT. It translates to CASSPPADTQYF.